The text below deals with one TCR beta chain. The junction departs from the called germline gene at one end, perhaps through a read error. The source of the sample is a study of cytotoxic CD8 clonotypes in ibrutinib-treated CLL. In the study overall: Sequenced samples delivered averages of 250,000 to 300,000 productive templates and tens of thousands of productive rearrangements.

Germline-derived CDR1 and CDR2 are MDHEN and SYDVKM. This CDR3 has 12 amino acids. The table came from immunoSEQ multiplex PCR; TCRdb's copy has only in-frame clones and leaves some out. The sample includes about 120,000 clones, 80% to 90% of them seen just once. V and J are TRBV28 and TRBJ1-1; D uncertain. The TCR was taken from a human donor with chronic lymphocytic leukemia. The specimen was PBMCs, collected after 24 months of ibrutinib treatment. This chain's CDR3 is CASSLSNSEAFF. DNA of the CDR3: TGTGCCAGCAGTTTATCGAACAGTGAAGCTTTCTTT.